A single T cell receptor beta chain is shown here with its context. Its specificity is unknown. CDR3 size: 16 residues. CDR1 is DFQATT and CDR2 is SNEGSKA in the germline V gene (reference sequence). The V end was cut by 0 bases, the J end by 4 bases, with 16 bases between. The data derive from a study of CD8 T cells in ankylosing spondylitis. Overall study findings and caveats: In ankylosing spondylitis blood, a motif of roughly eight highly homologous TCR beta variants appeared characteristic. Significant enrichment of disease-linked clones was reportedly seen in matched ankylosing spondylitis synovial fluid. Several of the motif variants were reported before in synovial fluid and blood from reactive arthritis.

MiXCR, applied by TCRdb to the 5' RACE reads, yields one record per CDR3 protein. The repertoire holds some 840,000 distinct CDR3 sequences, with roughly 10% as singletons. The sample taken for sequencing was blood, either unsorted or a sorted T cell fraction (not recorded which). The clonotype originates from a male donor with ankylosing spondylitis. V gene TRBV20-1 combines with J gene TRBJ2-1; tentative D call: TRBD2 (6 bases). The CDR3 loop reads CSARDLLAPRYNEQFF. In DNA form, the CDR3 reads TGCAGTGCTAGAGATCTACTAGCCCCCCGGTACAATGAGCAGTTCTTC.